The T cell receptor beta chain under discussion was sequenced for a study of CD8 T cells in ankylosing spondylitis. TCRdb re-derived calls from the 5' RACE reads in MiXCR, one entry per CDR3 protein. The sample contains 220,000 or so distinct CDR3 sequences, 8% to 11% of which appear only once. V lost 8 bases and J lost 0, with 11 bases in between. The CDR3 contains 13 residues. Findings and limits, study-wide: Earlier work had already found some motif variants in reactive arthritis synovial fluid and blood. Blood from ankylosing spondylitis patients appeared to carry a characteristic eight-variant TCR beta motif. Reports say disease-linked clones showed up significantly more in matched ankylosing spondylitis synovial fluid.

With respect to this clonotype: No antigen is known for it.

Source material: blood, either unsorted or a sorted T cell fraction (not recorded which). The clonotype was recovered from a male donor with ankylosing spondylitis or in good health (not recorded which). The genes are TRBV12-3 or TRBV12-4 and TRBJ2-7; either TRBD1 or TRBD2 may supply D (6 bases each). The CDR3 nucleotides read TGTGCCAGCGGCCGGGGGCCCTCCTACGAGCAGTACTTC. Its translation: CASGRGPSYEQYF.